This T cell receptor beta chain was captured in a study of blood T cell repertoires in COVID-19. Residents of approximately 25 US areas, aged about 18 to 95 years, made up the participants. Germline CDR1 is SGHAT and CDR2 is FQNNGV. V was shortened by 5 bases and J by 4 bases, with 12 bases between the two germline ends. The CDR3 has 13 residues. Only in-frame clones appear in the TCRdb table, and some are missing; sequencing was by immunoSEQ multiplex PCR. This table holds about 210,000 clones, approximately 86% found once. The rearrangement links TRBV11-2 to TRBJ2-7; maybe TRBD1 (6 bases). This TCR was recovered from a man between 18 and 29 years old with acute COVID-19. The sample comprised PBMCs or T cells enriched from blood (not recorded which). CDR3 bases: TGTGCCAGCAGCGTGTACAGGGAATACGAGCAGTACTTC. Amino acid sequence: CASSVYREYEQYF.